The 2 T cell receptor beta chains below were found in one sample sequenced in a study of CD8+ T cells in alopecia areata. TCR sequencing used cDNA made by reverse transcription of extracted RNA. Assay: immunoSEQ multiplex PCR; the TCRdb copy retains only in-frame clones and omits some. The table records approximately 160,000 clones, approximately 57% of them present only once. The treatment is: oral pan-JAK inhibitor, 5-10 mg twice daily. The sequencing here drew on CD4+ T cells sorted from blood, taken at week 24, from a patient treated with tofacitinib. The receptors derive from a human donor with alopecia areata.

The rearrangement links TRBV2 to TRBJ2-5; 10 nucleotides match TRBD2. V trimming: 2 bases; J trimming: 5 bases; junction bases outside the gene matches: 2. Germline CDR1 is SNHLY and CDR2 is FYNNEI. The CDR3 is 14 residues long. The CDR3 nucleotides are TGTGCCAGCAGTGAACTAGCGGGGGCGGAGACCCAGTACTTC. Translated, it gives CASSELAGAETQYF.

The CDR3 here is CASSEDPYGYTF. CDR3 nucleotide sequence: TGTGCCAGCAGTGAGGATCCCTATGGCTACACCTTC. This chain uses TRBV2 with TRBJ1-2, with D uncertain. From germline, CDR1 is SNHLY and CDR2 FYNNEI. V lost 3 bases and J 4 bases, leaving 6 bases between the germline ends. The CDR3 consists of 12 residues.